This T cell receptor (beta chain) stems from a study of blood T cell repertoires in COVID-19. Study details: Acute and convalescent COVID-19 samples came from the United States, Italy and Spain.

Germline CDR1 and CDR2: MDHEN and SYDVKM. The CDR3 has 17 amino acids. The V gene end was trimmed by 5 bases and the J gene end by 2 bases; junction bases not matched to a gene: 14. Original analysis: Scientists estimated how many nucleated cells there were by amplifying reference gene primers. Produced via immunoSEQ multiplex PCR; TCRdb's table is partial and in-frame only. V and J calls and clone size are given by that table; D and trimming were obtained from the DNA. The sample contains roughly 79,000 clones, roughly nine tenths of which appear only once. The chain is built from TRBV28 and TRBJ2-7; 8 nucleotides align to TRBD1. Source material: peripheral blood. The TCR sequence derives from a woman of 80 years or more with active or convalescent COVID-19. The CDR3 region has the DNA TGTGCCAGCAGTCCACCCCGACAGGGGTACAAACCCTACGAGCAGTACTTC. The encoded protein is CASSPPRQGYKPYEQYF.